Detailed here is one TCR beta chain. Sequencing used immunoSEQ multiplex PCR; TCRdb keeps in-frame clones, though not all of them. The sample has approximately 210,000 clones; around 90% are singletons. This record comes from a study of blood T cell repertoires in COVID-19. As for the study in general: Sites across the United States, Italy and Spain contributed samples from acute and convalescent COVID-19.

The germline V gene encodes CDR1 ENHRY and CDR2 SYGVKD. V was pared by 7 bases and J by 5 bases, with 12 bases between. This CDR3 region has 13 residues. Participant reports of clinical history set cohort assignment. Before being deemed recovered, Cohort 3 donors had two negative PCRs, clearance, or symptom resolution. Sample: PBMCs or T cells enriched from blood (not recorded which). V is TRBV10-3 and J is TRBJ1-5; D may be TRBD1 (6 bases). This TCR derives from a young woman who had recovered from COVID-19. CDR3 residues: CAITRGIDQPQHF. The CDR3 DNA follows: TGTGCCATCACCAGGGGTATTGATCAGCCCCAGCATTTT.